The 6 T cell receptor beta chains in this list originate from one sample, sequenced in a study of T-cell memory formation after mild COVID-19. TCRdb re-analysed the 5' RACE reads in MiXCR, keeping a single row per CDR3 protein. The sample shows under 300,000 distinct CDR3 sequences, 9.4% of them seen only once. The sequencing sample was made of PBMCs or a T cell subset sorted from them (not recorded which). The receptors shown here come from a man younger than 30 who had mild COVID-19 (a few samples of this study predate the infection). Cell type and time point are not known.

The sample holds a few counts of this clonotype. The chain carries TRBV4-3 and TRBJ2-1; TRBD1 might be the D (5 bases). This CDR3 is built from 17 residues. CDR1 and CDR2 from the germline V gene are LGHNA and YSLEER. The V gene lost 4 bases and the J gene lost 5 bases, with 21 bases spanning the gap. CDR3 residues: CASSPGVPADKNNEQFF. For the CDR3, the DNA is TGCGCCAGCAGCCCAGGAGTCCCCGCGGACAAGAACAATGAGCAGTTCTTC.

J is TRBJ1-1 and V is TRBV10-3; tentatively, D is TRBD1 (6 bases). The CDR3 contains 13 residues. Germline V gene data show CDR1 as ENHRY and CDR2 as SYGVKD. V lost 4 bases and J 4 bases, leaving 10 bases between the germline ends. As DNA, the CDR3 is TGTGCCATCAGTGGGTTAGGGGGCACTGAAGCTTTCTTT. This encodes CAISGLGGTEAFF.

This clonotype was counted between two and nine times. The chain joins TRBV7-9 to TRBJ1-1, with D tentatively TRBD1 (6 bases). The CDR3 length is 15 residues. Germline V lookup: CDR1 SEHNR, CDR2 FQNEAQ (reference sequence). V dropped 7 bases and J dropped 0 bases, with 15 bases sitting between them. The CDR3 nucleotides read TGTGCCAGCACCACGGACAGACCGATGAACACTGAAGCTTTCTTT. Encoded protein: CASTTDRPMNTEAFF.

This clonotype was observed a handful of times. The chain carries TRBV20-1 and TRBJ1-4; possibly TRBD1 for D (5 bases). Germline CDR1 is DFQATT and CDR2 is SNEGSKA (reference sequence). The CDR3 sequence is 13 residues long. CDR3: CGGTRAGGEKLFF. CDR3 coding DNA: TGCGGTGGGACCCGGGCCGGGGGAGAAAAACTGTTTTTT.

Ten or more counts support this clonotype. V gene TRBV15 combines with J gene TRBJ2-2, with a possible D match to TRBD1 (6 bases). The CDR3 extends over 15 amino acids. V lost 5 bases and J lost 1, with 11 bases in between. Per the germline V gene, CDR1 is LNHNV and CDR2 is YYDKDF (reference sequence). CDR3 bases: TGTGCCACCAGCTCGCAACAGGGGAACACCGGGGAGCTGTTTTTT. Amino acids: CATSSQQGNTGELFF.

The CDR3 is CSGYENRGTGKLFF. The CDR3 DNA reads TGCAGCGGGTACGAGAACAGGGGCACGGGAAAACTGTTTTTT. The chain couples TRBV29-1 to TRBJ1-4; 7 nucleotides agree with TRBD1. V shed 7 bases, J shed 10 bases, and the junction held 15 bases outside the gene matches. This CDR3 is built from 14 residues. CDR1 and CDR2 (germline): SQVTM, ANQGSEA.